This T cell receptor beta chain stems from a study of shared clonotypes between healthy human individuals. Overall study results and limits: The study found 4.5% to 5% of naive CD4 clonotypes shared across four donors.

Each PCR replicate from the sorted subsets contained 150 to 250 ng DNA, which is 25,000 to 30,000 T cell genomes. In the study's own analysis: Filtering differed since immunoSEQ provided only junctions, with no quality scores. Profiled with immunoSEQ multiplex PCR; TCRdb holds only in-frame clones, not every one. That table gives V, J and clone size, and the DNA gave D and trimming. Altogether some 630,000 clones are present, 95% to 96% being singletons, with the ten largest covering about 0.11%. With respect to this clone: Its antigen is not known.

Terminally differentiated effector memory CD45RA+ cells were excluded from the naive CD8 cells, which were CD45RO-negative and positively selected for CCR7. Every donor, a Caucasian adult, lived in Nashville, Tennessee. CDR3 length equals 13 residues. The V end was cut by 4 bases, the J end by 0 bases, with 7 bases between. Looked up from germline, CDR1 is SGHAT and CDR2 is FQNNGV. The chain joins TRBV11-2 to TRBJ2-7; TRBD1 might be the D (5 bases). This TCR came from a woman in her twenties or thirties in good health. Sequencing used naive CD8+ T cells sorted from blood. Here the CDR3 DNA reads TGTGCCAGCAGCTCCGACAGCTCCTACGAGCAGTACTTC. This codes for CASSSDSSYEQYF.